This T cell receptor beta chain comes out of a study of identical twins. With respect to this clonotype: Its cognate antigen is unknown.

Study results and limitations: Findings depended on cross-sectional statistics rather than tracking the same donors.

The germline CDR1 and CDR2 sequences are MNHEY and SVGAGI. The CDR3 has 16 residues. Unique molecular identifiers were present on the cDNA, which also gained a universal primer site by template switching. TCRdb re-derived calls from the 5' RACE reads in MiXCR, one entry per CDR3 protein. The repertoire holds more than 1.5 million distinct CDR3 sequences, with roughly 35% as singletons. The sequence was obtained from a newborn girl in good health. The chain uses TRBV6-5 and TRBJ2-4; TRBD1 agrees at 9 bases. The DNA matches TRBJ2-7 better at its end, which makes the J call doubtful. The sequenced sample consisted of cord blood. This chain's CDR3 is CASSYPSGTGSYEQYF. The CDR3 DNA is TGTGCCAGCAGTTACCCGTCCGGGACAGGGAGCTACGAGCAGTACTTC.